This is a list of T cell receptor beta chains from one sample in a study of beta chain features in type 1 diabetes. Clones were read by immunoSEQ multiplex PCR, and TCRdb kept only the in-frame ones, dropping some. Of around 44,000 clones listed, approximately 70% are singletons. The specimen was Tregs from blood. The receptors shown here come from a woman aged 18-29 years with type 1 diabetes. Each CDR3 is given with its conserved first and last residue. D genes are given only for firm matches. Clone sizes are given selectively: once, few, many, or a class where the clone is expanded.

CDR3aa	CDR3nt	j_gene	d_gene	v_gene	abundance
CASSQNPQNNEQFF	TGCGCCAGCAGCCAAAATCCACAAAACAATGAGCAGTTCTTC	TRBJ2-1	.	TRBV4-3	.
CASSTTTEDTQYF	TGTGCCAGCTCAACGACGACAGAAGATACGCAGTATTTT	TRBJ2-3	.	TRBV18	once
CAISGKRGGGEKLFF	TGTGCCATCAGTGGCAAGAGGGGAGGAGGTGAAAAACTGTTTTTT	TRBJ1-4	.	TRBV10-3	few
CASSENVWRRAGGYNEQFF	TGTGCCAGCAGTGAAAACGTATGGAGGAGGGCAGGAGGTTACAATGAGCAGTTCTTC	TRBJ2-1	.	TRBV6-1	.
CASSTGGLIEDTQYF	TGTGCCAGCAGCACGGGGGGCCTGATTGAGGATACGCAGTATTTT	TRBJ2-3	.	TRBV5-4	.
CASSFRATYEQYF	TGTGCCAGCAGCTTCAGGGCTACCTACGAGCAGTACTTC	TRBJ2-7	.	TRBV13	.
CASSLDGGNTEAFF	TGTGCCAGCAGCTTAGACGGGGGGAACACTGAAGCTTTCTTT	TRBJ1-1	.	TRBV7-2	few
CASSPSGGETQYF	TGTGCCAGCTCACCCTCGGGGGGAGAGACCCAGTACTTC	TRBJ2-5	TRBD2	TRBV18	.
CASSVLVTIFNEQFF	TGTGCCAGCAGCGTACTAGTAACAATCTTCAATGAGCAGTTCTTC	TRBJ2-1	.	TRBV7-9	few
CASSVPGQKYF	TGTGCCAGCAGTGTCCCGGGACAGAAGTACTTC	TRBJ2-7	TRBD1	TRBV2	.
CASSLDTGYYEQYF	TGTGCCAGCAGCTTAGATACAGGATACTACGAGCAGTACTTC	TRBJ2-7	.	TRBV11-2	.
CASSDDGASNQPQHF	TGTGCCAGCAGCGATGACGGAGCTAGCAATCAGCCCCAGCATTTT	TRBJ1-5	.	TRBV9	.
CASSFSGYGYTF	TGTGCCAGTAGTTTCTCAGGGTATGGCTACACCTTC	TRBJ1-2	.	TRBV19	.
CASSLGQGDGYTF	TGTGCCAGCAGCTTAGGACAGGGGGATGGCTACACCTTC	TRBJ1-2	TRBD1	TRBV7-9	.
CACSRGNYGYTF	TGTGCCTGCTCCAGGGGAAACTATGGCTACACCTTC	TRBJ1-2	.	TRBV30	few
CASSPGQKRREQYF	TGTGCCAGCAGCCCGGGACAGAAGAGGCGGGAGCAGTACTTC	TRBJ2-7	TRBD1	TRBV11-2	.
CASSVDNVQHF	TGTGCCAGTAGTGTGGACAACGTCCAGCATTTT	TRBJ1-5	.	TRBV19	.
CASSFDSFMNTEAFF	TGCGCCAGCAGCTTCGACAGCTTTATGAACACTGAAGCTTTCTTT	TRBJ1-1	.	TRBV5-1	.